A selection of T cell receptor beta chains follows, all from one sample in a study of lymphopenia after photon versus proton radiotherapy. TCRdb's table, derived via immunoSEQ multiplex PCR, lists solely in-frame clones and lacks some. The sample holds 7,400 or so clones, 75% to 90% seen once. The specimen comprised peripheral blood, sampled from a patient treated with photon-based radiotherapy. All receptors derive from a woman aged 70-85 years with pancreatic cancer. Each CDR3 is given with its conserved first and last residue. The D gene is left open where the match is weak. Not all rows give a size; the values are once, few, many and, for expanded clones, a class.

DNA: TGTGCCAGCAGTTTAGGAACAGAAGAGACCCAGTACTTC
CDR3: CASSLGTEETQYF
V: TRBV28
D: NA
size: NA
J: TRBJ2-5

DNA: TGTGCCAGCAGCTCCAGACAGAAACCTTCCGAGCAGTACTTC
CDR3: CASSSRQKPSEQYF
V: TRBV7-8
D: NA
size: NA
J: TRBJ2-7

DNA: TGTGCCAGTAGTTACAATAGCAATCAGCCCCAGCATTTT
CDR3: CASSYNSNQPQHF
V: TRBV19
D: NA
size: few
J: TRBJ1-5

DNA: TGTGCCAGCAGTTTGGAGGCAGATACGCAGTATTTT
CDR3: CASSLEADTQYF
V: TRBV27
D: NA
size: NA
J: TRBJ2-3

DNA: TGTGCCTCGGAGGGGTCGGTTGGCTACACCTTC
CDR3: CASEGSVGYTF
V: TRBV19
D: NA
size: NA
J: TRBJ1-2

DNA: TGTGCCACCAGCAGAGTTGACAGTTTCCTCTCTGGAAACACCATATATTTT
CDR3: CATSRVDSFLSGNTIYF
V: TRBV15
D: NA
size: NA
J: TRBJ1-3

DNA: TGCGCCAGCAGCCAAGATCCCTGGGGCAATGAGCAGTTCTTC
CDR3: CASSQDPWGNEQFF
V: TRBV4-1
D: NA
size: NA
J: TRBJ2-1

DNA: TGTGCCAGCAGTCACCAAACCTACAATGAGCAGTTCTTC
CDR3: CASSHQTYNEQFF
V: TRBV6-6
D: NA
size: NA
J: TRBJ2-1

DNA: TGTGCCAGCAGCTTACTGCAGCGGGAGTCGTTAGGGACCTACAATGAGCAGTTCTTC
CDR3: CASSLLQRESLGTYNEQFF
V: TRBV7-9
D: TRBD2
size: NA
J: TRBJ2-1

DNA: TGTGCCAGCAGTTGGACTAGCGGGCAAGAGACCCAGTACTTC
CDR3: CASSWTSGQETQYF
V: TRBV27
D: TRBD2
size: NA
J: TRBJ2-5

DNA: TGTGCCAGCAGTCCCTGGCAGGGGGCTCTTGTCACTGAAGCTTTCTTT
CDR3: CASSPWQGALVTEAFF
V: TRBV28
D: TRBD1
size: NA
J: TRBJ1-1

DNA: TGTGCCAGCAGCCCTTTAGAAGGGACAGGGGGACTCTATGGCTACACCTTC
CDR3: CASSPLEGTGGLYGYTF
V: TRBV9
D: TRBD1
size: once
J: TRBJ1-2

DNA: TGTGCCAGCAGTATCGGGACTAGAGGAGGCACCGGGGAGCTGTTTTTT
CDR3: CASSIGTRGGTGELFF
V: TRBV2
D: TRBD2
size: NA
J: TRBJ2-2

DNA: TGTGCCAGCGGGCGGGAGTTCACAGATACGCAGTATTTT
CDR3: CASGREFTDTQYF
V: TRBV9
D: TRBD2
size: NA
J: TRBJ2-3